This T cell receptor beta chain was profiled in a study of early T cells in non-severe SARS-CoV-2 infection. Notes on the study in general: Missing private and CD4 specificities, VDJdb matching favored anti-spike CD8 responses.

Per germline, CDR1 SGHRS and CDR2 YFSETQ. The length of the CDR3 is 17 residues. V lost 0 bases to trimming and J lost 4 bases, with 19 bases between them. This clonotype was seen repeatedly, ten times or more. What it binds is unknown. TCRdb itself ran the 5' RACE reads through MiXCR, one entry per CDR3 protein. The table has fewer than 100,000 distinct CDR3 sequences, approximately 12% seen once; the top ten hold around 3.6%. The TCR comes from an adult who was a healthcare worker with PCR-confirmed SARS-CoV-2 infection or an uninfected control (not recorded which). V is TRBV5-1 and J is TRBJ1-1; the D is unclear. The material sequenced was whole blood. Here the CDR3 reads CASSLVTGSRRITEAFF. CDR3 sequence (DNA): TGCGCCAGCAGCTTGGTTACCGGGTCCCGAAGGATCACTGAAGCTTTCTTT.